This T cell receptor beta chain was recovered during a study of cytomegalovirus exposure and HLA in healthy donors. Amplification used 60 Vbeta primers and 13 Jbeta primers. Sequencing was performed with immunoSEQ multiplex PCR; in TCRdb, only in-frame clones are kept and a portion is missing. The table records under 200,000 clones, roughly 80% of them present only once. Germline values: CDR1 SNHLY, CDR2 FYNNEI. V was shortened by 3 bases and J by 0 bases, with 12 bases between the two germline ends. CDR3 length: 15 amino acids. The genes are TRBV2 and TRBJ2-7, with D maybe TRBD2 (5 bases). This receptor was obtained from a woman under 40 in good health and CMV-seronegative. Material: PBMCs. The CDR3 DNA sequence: TGTGCCAGCAGTGATAGGCAGCGGAGCTCCTACGAGCAGTACTTC. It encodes CASSDRQRSSYEQYF.